Below, one T cell receptor beta chain is given with its context. Its antigen remains unknown. The data originate from a study of T cell responses to AZD1222 COVID-19 vaccine. Study outcomes and limitations: Repertoires in all cases were sampled only once the peak T cell response had passed. Most donors were white British and more were female, and clonal diversity was possibly underestimated. Researchers report vaccine-associated CD4 TCRs spanning spike, with dominance at 160-218 and 743-854. The study reported that nearly half of spike-specific TCRs target unmutated variant regions.

Germline loops: CDR1 LGHNT, CDR2 FRNRAP. V lost 1 base and J 4 bases, leaving 11 bases between the germline ends. This CDR3 is 15 amino acids long. Libraries were prepared by immunoSEQ multiplex PCR; TCRdb keeps only in-frame clonotypes and omits some of them. The sample shows around 120,000 clones, roughly 85% of them seen only once. The TCR was taken from an adult in good health. The sequencing here drew on peripheral blood, taken on day 0 of MenACWY control vaccination. The chain carries TRBV12-5 and TRBJ2-1; D perhaps matches TRBD1 (6 bases). The CDR3: CASGLGAQGYNEQFF. CDR3 nucleotide sequence: TGTGCTAGTGGTTTGGGCGCTCAGGGGTACAATGAGCAGTTCTTC.